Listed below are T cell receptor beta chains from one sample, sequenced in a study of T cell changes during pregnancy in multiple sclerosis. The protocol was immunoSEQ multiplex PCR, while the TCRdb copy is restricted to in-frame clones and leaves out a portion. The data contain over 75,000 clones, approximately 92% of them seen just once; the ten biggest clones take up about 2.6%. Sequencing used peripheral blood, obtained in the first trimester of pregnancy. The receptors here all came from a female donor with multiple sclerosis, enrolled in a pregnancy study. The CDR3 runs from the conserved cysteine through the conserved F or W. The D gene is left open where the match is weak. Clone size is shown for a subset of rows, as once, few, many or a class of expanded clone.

TGTGCCAGCAGCTTACGGAGCGATGAGCAGTTCTTC	CASSLRSDEQFF	NA	NA	TRBV11-3	TRBJ2-1
TGTGCCAGTAGTATTGTAGGGGGCCATGAAAAACTGTTTTTT	CASSIVGGHEKLFF	once	TRBD1	TRBV19	TRBJ1-4
TGTGCCAGCAGCGGAGCGGGGGTCGATCTGGGGGATACGCAGTATTTT	CASSGAGVDLGDTQYF	NA	TRBD2	TRBV5-6	TRBJ2-3
TGTGCCAGCAGTTACCCACGTAACACCTACGAGCAGTACTTC	CASSYPRNTYEQYF	once	NA	TRBV6-5	TRBJ2-7
TGCAGTGCTAGAGATGAGGAGACCCAGTACTTC	CSARDEETQYF	NA	NA	TRBV20-1	TRBJ2-5
TGTGCCAGCAGTGGACAGGGGTCGATCGGCTACACCTTC	CASSGQGSIGYTF	NA	TRBD1	TRBV27	TRBJ1-2
TGTGCCAGCACCCTTCTTTCTAGCGCCGGGGAGCTGTTTTTT	CASTLLSSAGELFF	NA	NA	TRBV7-9	TRBJ2-2
TGTGCCAGTAGTAGGGCGGGGACTAGCGGCACAGATACGCAGTATTTT	CASSRAGTSGTDTQYF	NA	TRBD2	TRBV19	TRBJ2-3
TGTGCCAGCAGGGGGGGTTCCGTCCGGGAGCAGTACTTC	CASRGGSVREQYF	NA	NA	TRBV25-1	TRBJ2-7
TGTGCCAGCAGCTTCGTGGGACAGGGGTACAATGAGCAGTTCTTC	CASSFVGQGYNEQFF	NA	TRBD1	TRBV7-2	TRBJ2-1
TGTGCCAGCAGCCAAGGGGGCATTTCGTTCAATGAGCAGTTCTTC	CASSQGGISFNEQFF	NA	NA	TRBV14	TRBJ2-1
TGTGCCAGCAGTTTGCTGGCGGGTTCCAACACTGAAGCTTTCTTT	CASSLLAGSNTEAFF	once	NA	TRBV28	TRBJ1-1
TGTGCCAGCAGTGCTGGTAGCGCTAGCTCCTACGAGCAGTACTTC	CASSAGSASSYEQYF	NA	NA	TRBV2	TRBJ2-7
TGTGCCAGCAGTCAGGGGCGAGCTAGTTCAGCGCAGTATTTT	CASSQGRASSAQYF	NA	NA	TRBV28	TRBJ2-3
TGCGCCAGCAGCTACAGAGAGACCCAGTACTTC	CASSYRETQYF	once	NA	TRBV5-1	TRBJ2-5
TGTGCCAGCAGTTTATTGGGACAGGGCCTCTATGGCTACACCTTC	CASSLLGQGLYGYTF	NA	TRBD1	TRBV27	TRBJ1-2
TGTGCCAGCAGCTCCTGGACAGGGGGTGCCTCCTACGAGCAGTACTTC	CASSSWTGGASYEQYF	NA	TRBD1	TRBV5-4	TRBJ2-7
TGTGCCAGCACCCTACGACTAGCATCAAATGAGCAGTTCTTC	CASTLRLASNEQFF	once	TRBD2	TRBV6-5	TRBJ2-1
TGTGCCAGCAGCAGGGAGGCAACCGGGGAGCTGTTTTTT	CASSREATGELFF	NA	NA	TRBV5-4	TRBJ2-2
TGCGCCAGCAGCCAAGTCTTGGGACAGAGATCCTATGGCTACACCTTC	CASSQVLGQRSYGYTF	NA	TRBD1	TRBV4-1	TRBJ1-2
TGTGCCAGCAGCTTATTCGTTCTAGCTAGCGGGAGCTACGAGCAGTACTTC	CASSLFVLASGSYEQYF	NA	TRBD2	TRBV7-8	TRBJ2-7
TGTGCCAGCAGTTTATCTGGACCGGGACAGGGGGCTTTCCGGGATCACTACAATGAGCAGTTCTTC	CASSLSGPGQGAFRDHYNEQFF	NA	TRBD1	TRBV27	TRBJ2-1
TGTGCCAGCAGGGCTAGCGGGACCGAGCAGTACTTC	CASRASGTEQYF	NA	TRBD2	TRBV6-5	TRBJ2-7
TGTGCCAGCAGTTACCACCGGGACAGGGGTACTGAAGCTTTCTTT	CASSYHRDRGTEAFF	once	TRBD1	TRBV27	TRBJ1-1
TGTGCCAGTAGTACGGTAGCCAAAAACATTCAGTACTTC	CASSTVAKNIQYF	NA	NA	TRBV19	TRBJ2-4
TGTGCCAGGGTCGGGGTTCAGCCCCAGCATTTT	CARVGVQPQHF	NA	NA	TRBV7-3	TRBJ1-5
TGTGCCAGCAGCTTAACAGGGGGCATTGAAAAACTGTTTTTT	CASSLTGGIEKLFF	NA	TRBD1	TRBV11-2	TRBJ1-4
TGTGCCATCACCCAGACAGGGGGCTACTATGGCTACACCTTC	CAITQTGGYYGYTF	NA	TRBD1	TRBV10-3	TRBJ1-2
TGTGCCAGCAGCTTAATCTCCTATGGTGAGACCCAGTACTTC	CASSLISYGETQYF	NA	NA	TRBV7-2	TRBJ2-5
TGCGCCAGCAGCTCACCACGAGGGATCAAGTATTTT	CASSSPRGIKYF	NA	NA	TRBV4-1	TRBJ2-3
TGTGCCAGCAGCTTTGAATTAGCCTACGAGCAGTACTTC	CASSFELAYEQYF	few	NA	TRBV7-9	TRBJ2-7
TGTGCCAGCAGACTCCGCCAAGACAGGGGCAATGAGCAGTTCTTC	CASRLRQDRGNEQFF	NA	TRBD1	TRBV27	TRBJ2-1
TGTGCCAGCAGCTTGGGGGACAGGGTAGTAGGGTACGAGCAGTACTTC	CASSLGDRVVGYEQYF	NA	TRBD1	TRBV5-6	TRBJ2-7
TGTGCCAGCAGTTACTCCTCAACGGGAGGAGGGAATGAGCAGTTCTTC	CASSYSSTGGGNEQFF	NA	TRBD2	TRBV6-6	TRBJ2-1
TGCGCCAGCAGCTTGGGCGCTACCGGAGGGGTGTCCGGGACAGGGGTTTTTGCCATTCAGTACTTC	CASSLGATGGVSGTGVFAIQYF	once	TRBD1	TRBV5-1	TRBJ2-4
TGTGCCAGCAGCTTAGTGGCCAGCGGGAGCTACGAGCAGTACTTC	CASSLVASGSYEQYF	NA	TRBD2	TRBV7-2	TRBJ2-7
TGTGCCAGCAGCTTACAGGGAAGGCCCCCCTATGGCTACACCTTC	CASSLQGRPPYGYTF	NA	NA	TRBV7-2	TRBJ1-2
TGTGCCAGCAGTGAATCCCGGGACAGGGCCTACGAGCAGTACTTC	CASSESRDRAYEQYF	NA	TRBD1	TRBV2	TRBJ2-7
TGTGCCAGCAGCTTGGGGCAGGGGGCAAGTGAACTGTTTTTT	CASSLGQGASELFF	NA	TRBD1	TRBV5-4	TRBJ1-4
TGTGCCAGCTCACCAATACAGCAAAATCAGCCCCAGCATTTT	CASSPIQQNQPQHF	NA	NA	TRBV18	TRBJ1-5
TGCGCCAGCAGCAGGACAGGAATGGGCAATCAGCCCCAGCATTTT	CASSRTGMGNQPQHF	NA	TRBD1	TRBV5-1	TRBJ1-5
TGTGCCACCAGCAGAGGGGGCCAGGGCACAGATACGCAGTATTTT	CATSRGGQGTDTQYF	NA	NA	TRBV15	TRBJ2-3
TGTGCCAGCTCACCGTGGAACCCGGACAGAACCTCGCTCTATGGCTACACCTTC	CASSPWNPDRTSLYGYTF	NA	NA	TRBV18	TRBJ1-2
TGCGCCAGCAGCTTGGCCGGGACAAGAGACTCGAACACTGAAGCTTTCTTT	CASSLAGTRDSNTEAFF	NA	NA	TRBV5-1	TRBJ1-1
TGTGCCAGCAGTTTATTACAGGGGGCAATCACCTTC	CASSLLQGAITF	NA	TRBD1	TRBV28	TRBJ1-2
TGTGCCAGCAGCCAAGTACTATGGTCTCGGCCCCAGCATTTT	CASSQVLWSRPQHF	NA	NA	TRBV4-2	TRBJ1-5
TGTGCCAGCAGCGAAAGCCTTCGCTCCTACAATGAGCAGTTCTTC	CASSESLRSYNEQFF	NA	NA	TRBV2	TRBJ2-1
TGTGCCGGAGTGTCGGGACATTACACCGGGGAGCTGTTTTTT	CAGVSGHYTGELFF	NA	NA	TRBV2	TRBJ2-2
TGTGCCATCAGGGGCTTCTCCAGCTCCTACGAGCAGTACTTC	CAIRGFSSSYEQYF	NA	NA	TRBV10-3	TRBJ2-7
TGCGCCAGCAGCCTGCCGGGCGCGGGAGGGCAAACAGATACGCAGTATTTT	CASSLPGAGGQTDTQYF	NA	TRBD2	TRBV5-1	TRBJ2-3
TGTGCCAGCAGTCATTCTAGGCGAGGGCCCATAGATACGCAGTATTTT	CASSHSRRGPIDTQYF	NA	NA	TRBV7-2	TRBJ2-3
TGTGCCAGCAGCCAAGGGACTAGCTGGTATGAGCAGTTCTTC	CASSQGTSWYEQFF	NA	TRBD2	TRBV7-9	TRBJ2-1
TGTGCCAGCAGTAAATCCGGGGTGTCCTACGAGCAGTACTTC	CASSKSGVSYEQYF	NA	NA	TRBV27	TRBJ2-7
TGTGCCAGCAGTCCCTTGCTAGCCGAAACCCACACAGATACGCAGTATTTT	CASSPLLAETHTDTQYF	NA	NA	TRBV28	TRBJ2-3
TGTGCCAGCAGTTTGGGACAGAGATACGAGCAGTACTTC	CASSLGQRYEQYF	NA	TRBD1	TRBV27	TRBJ2-7
TGTGCCAGCAGCGCGACAGGAGTCCCGAACACTGAAGCTTTCTTT	CASSATGVPNTEAFF	NA	NA	TRBV6-1	TRBJ1-1
TGTGCCAGCAGGACTAGCGGGAGTATCTATGAGCAGTTCTTC	CASRTSGSIYEQFF	NA	TRBD2	TRBV6-1	TRBJ2-1